This is a list of T cell receptor beta chains from one sample in a study of Ad26.COV2.S vaccination and SARS-CoV-2 variants. This table comes from immunoSEQ multiplex PCR, and its TCRdb copy is limited to in-frame clones, with some not included. The data contain a few hundred thousand clones, approximately 88% of them singletons. The sample consisted of peripheral blood, taken in a trial of Ad26.COV2.S vaccine versus placebo. The receptors come from a person aged 18-60 years who received the Ad26.COV2.S COVID-19 vaccine or a placebo. Each CDR3 is given with its conserved first and last residue. The order of the fields is V gene, clone size, D gene, J gene, CDR3 DNA, CDR3 protein. A D gene is named only where the DNA matches it firmly. Size is omitted from some rows. Given values are once, few, many or a class for expanded clones.

v_call: TRBV30
clone_size: -
d_call: TRBD1
j_call: TRBJ2-7
cdr3_nt: TGTGCCTGGAGTGTCCCTAGGACAGGGAACTACGAGCAGTACTTC
cdr3_aa: CAWSVPRTGNYEQYF

v_call: TRBV19
clone_size: -
d_call: TRBD1
j_call: TRBJ2-3
cdr3_nt: TGTGCCAGTAGTCCCGATTTTGGGACAGTGACCACAGATACGCAGTATTTT
cdr3_aa: CASSPDFGTVTTDTQYF

v_call: TRBV5-1
clone_size: -
d_call: -
j_call: TRBJ2-6
cdr3_nt: TGCGCCAGCAGCTTGCGCCCGGAAAGCGACGTCCTGACTTTC
cdr3_aa: CASSLRPESDVLTF

v_call: TRBV6-5
clone_size: -
d_call: -
j_call: TRBJ2-2
cdr3_nt: TGTGCCAGCAGTTACTCCGGGAATACCGGGGAGCTGTTTTTT
cdr3_aa: CASSYSGNTGELFF

v_call: TRBV7-3
clone_size: few
d_call: -
j_call: TRBJ2-7
cdr3_nt: TGTGCCAGCAGCCAGGAAGGGGGGTTCAACGAGCAGTACTTC
cdr3_aa: CASSQEGGFNEQYF

v_call: TRBV7-3
clone_size: once
d_call: -
j_call: TRBJ2-2
cdr3_nt: TGTGCCAGCAGCCCCCGGAGGGTAGACACCGGGGAGCTGTTTTTT
cdr3_aa: CASSPRRVDTGELFF

v_call: TRBV2
clone_size: -
d_call: -
j_call: TRBJ2-3
cdr3_nt: TGTGCCAGCAGCCTACGTGAAATCCGGGTGCACGGTAAGACGCAGTATTTT
cdr3_aa: CASSLREIRVHGKTQYF

v_call: TRBV28
clone_size: -
d_call: TRBD2
j_call: TRBJ2-3
cdr3_nt: TGTGCCAGCAGTTCGGCTAGCGGGGGAGGGGATACGCAGTATTTT
cdr3_aa: CASSSASGGGDTQYF

v_call: TRBV6-5
clone_size: once
d_call: -
j_call: TRBJ1-1
cdr3_nt: TGTGCCAGCAGGCAGAAGGGGACCCGCGAAGCTTTCTTT
cdr3_aa: CASRQKGTREAFF

v_call: TRBV11-2
clone_size: -
d_call: -
j_call: TRBJ2-5
cdr3_nt: TGTGCCAGCAGCTTAATCGGAGGGGGAGGGGAGACCCAGTACTTC
cdr3_aa: CASSLIGGGGETQYF

v_call: TRBV5-1
clone_size: -
d_call: -
j_call: TRBJ2-3
cdr3_nt: TGCGCCAGCAGCGTAGGTGATACGCAGTATTTT
cdr3_aa: CASSVGDTQYF

v_call: TRBV27
clone_size: -
d_call: -
j_call: TRBJ1-4
cdr3_nt: TGTGCCAGCAGTTTTGGCGGGATCTTGGGCGAAAAACTGTTTTTT
cdr3_aa: CASSFGGILGEKLFF

v_call: TRBV9
clone_size: -
d_call: -
j_call: TRBJ1-2
cdr3_nt: TGTGCCAGCAGCGGGGGGGGGAAAGACGGCTACACCTTC
cdr3_aa: CASSGGGKDGYTF

v_call: TRBV29-1
clone_size: -
d_call: -
j_call: TRBJ1-2
cdr3_nt: TGCAGCGCCTACACAGATGGCTACACCTTC
cdr3_aa: CSAYTDGYTF

v_call: TRBV20-1
clone_size: -
d_call: TRBD2
j_call: TRBJ2-5
cdr3_nt: TGCAGTTATAGGGGAGGGGAGACCCAGTACTTC
cdr3_aa: CSYRGGETQYF

v_call: TRBV4-3
clone_size: once
d_call: -
j_call: TRBJ1-4
cdr3_nt: TGCGCCAGCAGCCATATGACCCTCAGGGCCCCTAATGAAAAACTGTTTTTT
cdr3_aa: CASSHMTLRAPNEKLFF

v_call: TRBV19
clone_size: -
d_call: TRBD1
j_call: TRBJ2-1
cdr3_nt: TGTGCCAGTAGTATCACCCCGGGACAGGCTAACAATGAGCAGTTCTTC
cdr3_aa: CASSITPGQANNEQFF

v_call: TRBV28
clone_size: -
d_call: -
j_call: TRBJ2-3
cdr3_nt: TGTGCCAGCAGCTCGATCCCAGGGCCAGCAGATACGCAGTATTTT
cdr3_aa: CASSSIPGPADTQYF

v_call: TRBV11-2
clone_size: -
d_call: -
j_call: TRBJ1-6
cdr3_nt: TGTGCCAGCAGCTTAGGATGGGATTATAATTCACCCCTCCACTTT
cdr3_aa: CASSLGWDYNSPLHF

v_call: TRBV20-1
clone_size: -
d_call: -
j_call: TRBJ2-1
cdr3_nt: TGCAGTGCTAGTGCCCAGCCTATCCACAATGAGCAGTTCTTC
cdr3_aa: CSASAQPIHNEQFF

v_call: TRBV7-2
clone_size: once
d_call: -
j_call: TRBJ2-2
cdr3_nt: TGTGCCAGCAGCTTCAGGGCGAACACCGGGGAGCTGTTTTTT
cdr3_aa: CASSFRANTGELFF

v_call: TRBV28
clone_size: -
d_call: -
j_call: TRBJ1-1
cdr3_nt: TGTGCCAGCAGTTCGGCCCCGGCCACTGAAGCTTTCTTT
cdr3_aa: CASSSAPATEAFF

v_call: TRBV30
clone_size: -
d_call: TRBD1
j_call: TRBJ2-7
cdr3_nt: TGTGCCTCGAGACAGGGGGCCGCCTACGAGCAGTACTTC
cdr3_aa: CASRQGAAYEQYF

v_call: TRBV14
clone_size: -
d_call: -
j_call: TRBJ2-5
cdr3_nt: TGTGCCAGCAGCCATTCCCCCCTAACCATACAGGGAAAACAAGAGACCCAGTACTTC
cdr3_aa: CASSHSPLTIQGKQETQYF

v_call: TRBV6-2/TRBV6-3
clone_size: -
d_call: TRBD2
j_call: TRBJ2-1
cdr3_nt: TGTGCCAGCAGTTACTCCGCGAGGACTAGCGGGGACCGCAGCTCCTACAATGAGCAGTTCTTC
cdr3_aa: CASSYSARTSGDRSSYNEQFF

v_call: TRBV28
clone_size: once
d_call: TRBD1
j_call: TRBJ2-2
cdr3_nt: TGTGCCAGCAGCGGGACCGGGACAGGGGGCGCGTACACCGGGGAGCTGTTTTTT
cdr3_aa: CASSGTGTGGAYTGELFF

v_call: TRBV7-2
clone_size: -
d_call: TRBD1
j_call: TRBJ2-1
cdr3_nt: TGTGCCAGCAGCCTTCCAGACAGGGGGTACAATGAGCAGTTCTTC
cdr3_aa: CASSLPDRGYNEQFF

v_call: TRBV30
clone_size: -
d_call: TRBD1
j_call: TRBJ1-2
cdr3_nt: TGTGCCTGGAAAACGGGACAGCCCTACGGCTACACCTTC
cdr3_aa: CAWKTGQPYGYTF

v_call: TRBV21-1
clone_size: -
d_call: -
j_call: TRBJ1-3
cdr3_nt: TGTGCCAGCAGTGGGTCGGGACAGGGCAACGGAAACACCATATATTTT
cdr3_aa: CASSGSGQGNGNTIYF

v_call: TRBV20-1
clone_size: -
d_call: -
j_call: TRBJ1-1
cdr3_nt: TGCAGTGCTAGAGATTTTGAAGAAGCTTTCTTT
cdr3_aa: CSARDFEEAFF

v_call: TRBV12-3/TRBV12-4
clone_size: -
d_call: -
j_call: TRBJ1-5
cdr3_nt: TGTGCCAGCAGGGGGGCATTGGCCCAGCATTTT
cdr3_aa: CASRGALAQHF

v_call: TRBV4-2
clone_size: once
d_call: -
j_call: TRBJ2-6
cdr3_nt: TGTGCCAGCAGCCAAGATCCAGGAAGCTCTGGGGCCAACGTCCTGACTTTC
cdr3_aa: CASSQDPGSSGANVLTF

v_call: TRBV4-3
clone_size: -
d_call: TRBD1
j_call: TRBJ1-2
cdr3_nt: TGCGCCAGCAGCGACAGGGAAGAAGTAAATGGCTACACCTTC
cdr3_aa: CASSDREEVNGYTF

v_call: TRBV28
clone_size: -
d_call: -
j_call: TRBJ2-7
cdr3_nt: TGTGCCAGCAGTTTAGGACAGCCCACCTCCTACGAGCAGTACTTC
cdr3_aa: CASSLGQPTSYEQYF

v_call: TRBV27
clone_size: -
d_call: TRBD1
j_call: TRBJ1-2
cdr3_nt: TGTGCCAGCAGCGGGGCCGGACAGGGGTACTATGGCTACACCTTC
cdr3_aa: CASSGAGQGYYGYTF

v_call: TRBV5-6
clone_size: once
d_call: TRBD1
j_call: TRBJ1-5
cdr3_nt: TGTGCCAGCAGCTTTTGGGGACAGGGACTAAAGCCCCAGCATTTT
cdr3_aa: CASSFWGQGLKPQHF

v_call: TRBV14
clone_size: -
d_call: TRBD2
j_call: TRBJ2-2
cdr3_nt: TGTGCCAGCAGCCAAGATCAGTGGCAGCGGGGGGGCTCCTGGGACACCGGGGAGCTGTTTTTT
cdr3_aa: CASSQDQWQRGGSWDTGELFF